This T cell receptor (beta chain) was sequenced during a study of shared clonotypes between healthy human individuals (TCRdb year 2020). For the wider study: The cohort comprised a couple of women and three men aged 18 to 49 years. Per donor, three plates each were used for CD4 naive and CD4 memory, two for CD8 naive, and one for CD8 memory. The study deeply sequenced blood TCR repertoires of about 5 healthy adults to estimate repertoire size and the extent of clonotype sharing between individuals. Different laboratories and diverse techniques were used to prepare libraries and sequence TCR repertoires, to increase sequencing depth and limit assay-specific biases. Per donor, leukapheresis produced somewhere between about 0.8 and 9 billion PBMCs.

Donors were healthy HIV-negative adults with no recently reported acute infections or vaccinations. All donors were Caucasian adults living in Nashville, Tennessee, USA. CD4+ T cells were enriched by magnetic negative selection, after which naive cells were positively selected on CD45RA and the negative fraction was taken as the memory subset. Blood was obtained by leukapheresis, after which PBMCs were separated by Ficoll-Histopaque density gradient centrifugation and cryopreserved in liquid nitrogen vapor phase. Purity and quantity of every magnetically sorted T cell population were checked by analytical flow cytometry. Genomic DNA was isolated from every sorted fraction and measured by UV absorbance on a Nanodrop 2000c. Using the deep immunoSEQ assay, multiplex PCR amplified TCR CDR3 regions from genomic DNA. Genomic DNA extracted from each cell subset was distributed evenly over all wells of several immunoSEQ 96-well plates, and each plate served as one replicate. For sorted subsets, 150 to 200 ng genomic DNA, equal to 30,000 or so T cell genomes, was loaded into each replicate PCR. The purified libraries were quantified using a Qubit 3.0 fluorometer, sized with a Bioanalyzer 2100, and then quantified again using the KAPA Library Quantification kit. Every immunoSEQ 96-well plate was sequenced on a separate single-read 150-cycle Illumina NextSeq 550 flow cell. Turning to the authors' computational methods: Because the immunoSEQ output held only junctional sequences and lacked quality scores, the filtering could not match the filtering applied to full-length reads. Sequences were annotated with PyIR, a Python wrapper for IgBLAST v1.9, and V/J genes and CDR3 were assigned using IMGT germline references. Reads were filtered out if the reads had weak V/J assignments (E-value above 1e-6), no CDR3, stop codons, out-of-frame junctions, or ambiguous translated residues. V3J clonotypes were defined as sequences sharing the same inferred V gene, J gene, and CDR3 amino acid sequence. Percentage overlap between repertoires was computed as shared unique clonotypes divided by the size of the smaller repertoire. Richness of each repertoire was evaluated using RTK rarefaction, the Chao1 estimator, and Recon v2.1 estimates of unobserved clonotypes. Generation probabilities for all TCRbeta clonotypes obtained by the gDNA method from four donors were computed using OLGA. This immuneACCESS table, as held by TCRdb, lists in-frame sequences with V and J called but not all clones. Of the missing ones, under half trace to an unresolved V gene in checked studies; the others have no known cause. The V and J calls and clone size were taken over from that table, and D and trimming were inferred from the DNA. The table for this sample lists 2,100,000 or so clones; around 95% of them were counted only once. Of the sample, over 0.1% falls within the top ten clones.

Here is what the overall study found, with its caveats: Naive subsets generally had larger estimated clonotype richness than memory subsets did. When a handful of donors were compared, the shared fraction of clonotypes was 5% to 6.5% for naive CD4, about 4% for naive CD8, more than 2% for memory CD4, and 0.4% for memory CD8. Only blood was sampled, and tissue TCR repertoires likely differ from those in blood. The small number of donors limited the genetic and exposure-history diversity represented. Even with the large sequencing depth, rarefaction of the sorted-subset datasets indicated that sequencing was incomplete. Pairwise subsampling led to the expectation that sequencing depth would affect the degree of clonotype sharing among donors. Higher generation probabilities were observed for clonotypes shared by all four sorted-subset donors than for non-shared clonotypes.

About this clone itself: It has no known antigen specificity. Per-nucleotide qualities are absent, and no much larger clonotype sits a single base away.

The CDR3 numbers 14 residues from cysteine through phenylalanine. Solely the CDR3 DNA is kept, with 42 bases framed from the first base. In the germline V gene, CDR1 corresponds to MDHEN and CDR2 to SYDVKM. V is cut by 10 bases and J by 1 base, and the space between the germline ends is 14 bases. Sequencing was carried out using naive CD4+ T cells sorted from blood. In the paper's terms, the cell subset or site label means: CD45RA+ positively selected. The sequence was collected from a man younger than 30 in good health. The rearranged chain carries TRBV28 and TRBJ2-1; no D segment can be confidently identified. CDR3 protein: CATLAHTSYNEQFF. The DNA reads as follows: TGTGCCACCTTGGCGCACACTTCCTACAATGAGCAGTTCTTC.